Presented here are 18 T cell receptor beta chains from one specimen sequenced in a study of T cells expressing NK-cell markers. For each CDR3 protein, TCRdb gives one entry from its re-call of the 5' RACE reads, without DNA. The sample holds about 370,000 distinct CDR3 sequences. Sequenced: blood T cells: a sorted CD56 or NKG2C T cell subset, CD4+ or CD8+ T cells, or bulk PBMC T cells (not recorded which). The receptor set was obtained from a woman aged 45-59 years in good health.

The V call is TRBV12-3 or TRBV12-4, the J call TRBJ2-3; TCRdb lists TRBD2, though no DNA is available to test this call. CDR3 length equals 14 residues. The CDR3 spells CASSSQRGGDTQYF.

The rearrangement links TRBV5-1 to TRBJ2-7; TCRdb indicates TRBD1, and absent DNA this call remains unverified. CDR3 size: 15 residues. CDR1 SGHRS and CDR2 YFSETQ come from the germline V gene. The chain's CDR3 is CASSLVRGSSYEQYF. Drawing the rest from reference TRBV5-1 and TRBJ2-7, the complete variable domain is KAGVTQTPRYLIKTRGQQVTLSCSPISGHRSVSWYQQTPGQGLQFLFEYFSETQRNKGNFPGRFSGRQFSNSRSEMNVSTLELGDSALYLCASSLVRGSSYEQYFGPGTRLTVT.

CDR3 protein: CASSLVVQSRQPQHF. The rearrangement joins TRBV7-2 to TRBJ1-5. Per the germline V gene, CDR1 is SGHTA and CDR2 is FQGNSA. The CDR3 sequence is 15 residues long.

Here the CDR3 reads CASKGIQSLNTEAFF. The chain links TRBV9 to TRBJ1-1; no DNA is available, so the TRBD1 call from TCRdb remains unchecked. The CDR3 covers 15 residues. Germline CDR1 is SGDLS and CDR2 is YYNGEE.

This chain links TRBV2 with TRBJ2-5. Germline values: CDR1 SNHLY, CDR2 FYNNEI. There are 15 residues in the CDR3. The CDR3 here is CASSEAYAGQETQYF.

The J gene is TRBJ2-1, the V gene TRBV20-1; TCRdb lists TRBD2, though no DNA is available to test this call. Looked up from germline, CDR1 is DFQATT and CDR2 is SNEGSKA (reference sequence). The CDR3 sequence is 17 residues long. The CDR3 here is CSARGLAGGGAYNEQFF.

V is TRBV9 and J is TRBJ2-1; the TRBD2 assignment by TCRdb is unverifiable without DNA. Germline CDR1 reads SGDLS; CDR2 reads YYNGEE. This CDR3 spans 19 amino acids. CDR3 region: CASSVGSGLGLSSYNEQFF.

This sequence joins TRBV12-3 or TRBV12-4 and TRBJ1-2. The CDR3 runs 14 residues. The CDR3 sequence is CASSRPPDTYGYTF.

This chain joins TRBV2 and TRBJ1-1; the D call of TRBD1 rests on TCRdb alone, since no DNA is present to check it. CDR3 length: 14 residues. CDR1 and CDR2 (germline): SNHLY, FYNNEI. Here the CDR3 reads CASNPTGWNTEAFF.

This chain connects TRBV3-1 to TRBJ2-1; the TCRdb call, TRBD1, lacks DNA for checking. The CDR3 loop spans 18 amino acids. Germline V gives CDR1 LGHDT, CDR2 YNNKEL (reference sequence). Here the CDR3 reads CASSQEKGDIPPYNEQFF.

The rearrangement links TRBV7-9 to TRBJ1-5. CDR1 and CDR2 (germline): SEHNR, FQNEAQ (reference sequence). This CDR3 has 13 residues. Here the CDR3 reads CASATVSNQPQHF.

This sequence joins TRBV5-6 and TRBJ1-2; the D call from TCRdb, TRBD1, cannot be confirmed without DNA. The CDR3 covers 15 residues. CDR1 and CDR2 (germline): SGHDT, YYEEEE. The CDR3: CASSFRQSLNYGYTF.

The gene calls are TRBV27 and TRBJ1-5; absent DNA, TCRdb's TRBD1 call cannot be checked. The CDR3 runs 17 residues. The germline V gene encodes CDR1 MNHEY and CDR2 SMNVEV (reference sequence). Here the CDR3 reads CASSLGSGTGGNQPQHF.

The chain recombines TRBV7-8 with TRBJ2-3; the D gene TCRdb calls, TRBD2, cannot be checked with no DNA. Germline V CDR1 and CDR2: SGHVS, FQNEAQ. The CDR3 consists of 18 residues. The CDR3: CASSLALAGGPSTDTQYF.

This chain joins TRBV11-2 and TRBJ1-1. CDR1 and CDR2 (germline): SGHAT, FQNNGV. The CDR3 consists of 14 residues. The CDR3 spells CASILGLGNTEAFF.

The rearrangement links TRBV6-5 to TRBJ1-1. The CDR3 covers 14 residues. Germline CDR1 is MNHEY and CDR2 is SVGAGI. The CDR3 protein is CASSYQGRNTEAFF.

This chain joins TRBV12-3 or TRBV12-4 and TRBJ2-1; TCRdb selects TRBD2, and the lack of DNA leaves this call unchecked. This CDR3 is 16 amino acids long. Here the CDR3 reads CASRRGLVLDYNEQFF.

The chain couples TRBV12-3 or TRBV12-4 to TRBJ2-3; the D gene TCRdb calls, TRBD2, cannot be checked with no DNA. The CDR3 runs to 14 residues. CDR3 in amino acids: CASMPGRRTDTQYF.